This passage covers 24 T cell receptor beta chains from one sample sequenced in a study of lymphopenia after photon versus proton radiotherapy. Sequenced by immunoSEQ multiplex PCR; TCRdb stores in-frame clones only, minus some. The sample gives roughly 20,000 clones, 80% to 95% of which show up once; roughly 6.6% is in the top ten. The sequenced sample was peripheral blood, obtained from a patient treated with photon-based radiotherapy. The receptors stem from a man aged 60-69 years with pancreatic cancer.

The V and J genes are TRBV4-3 and TRBJ1-4; D gene ambiguous. Between the trimmed V and J ends, which lost 5 bases and 6 bases, there was a span of 10 bases. The CDR3 runs 13 residues. Germline V gene data show CDR1 as LGHNA and CDR2 as YSLEER. As DNA, the CDR3 is TGCGCCAGCAGCGGGTTAGATTATGAAAAACTGTTTTTT. It is translated as CASSGLDYEKLFF.

The V call is TRBV5-1, the J call TRBJ1-3, with TRBD1 identical over 7 bases. With V trimmed by 6 bases and J by 5 bases, 17 bases remained unmatched. In germline, CDR1 is SGHRS, CDR2 YFSETQ. This CDR3 is built from 17 residues. CDR3 nucleotides: TGCGCCAGCAACCTGCCGAGGGACAGACAGACCAGAAACACCATATATTTT. It translates to CASNLPRDRQTRNTIYF.

This clone showed up just once. The chain recombines TRBV2 with TRBJ1-3, with a weak D call TRBD1 (5 bases). Trimming removed 7 bases from V and 5 bases from J, with 18 bases in between. Germline CDR1 reads SNHLY; CDR2 reads FYNNEI. The CDR3 consists of 15 residues. CDR3 protein: CASTLLGDLRNTIYF. CDR3 coding DNA: TGTGCCAGCACCCTTTTGGGGGATTTACGAAACACCATATATTTT.

The chain uses TRBV2 and TRBJ1-1; 8 nucleotides agree with TRBD1. J gave up 3 bases and V 10 bases, and 10 bases lay outside the gene matches. Germline lookup yields CDR1 SNHLY and CDR2 FYNNEI. The CDR3 is 14 amino acids. The CDR3: CATRTYRGYTEAFF. Written as DNA, the CDR3 is TGTGCCACGAGAACGTACAGGGGGTACACTGAAGCTTTCTTT.

CDR3 sequence (DNA): TGTGCCAGCAGCTCAGTGGGTGGAGGGCGTGTCGAGACCCAGTACTTC. This gives the protein CASSSVGGGRVETQYF. The J gene is TRBJ2-5, the V gene TRBV7-2, with D perhaps matching TRBD2 (6 bases). CDR1 is SGHTA, CDR2 FQGNSA, per germline. V lost 4 bases and J 5 bases, leaving 20 bases between the germline ends. The CDR3 runs 16 residues.

The chain couples TRBV29-1 to TRBJ1-2, with D perhaps TRBD1 (5 bases). The V gene's germline CDR1 is SQVTM and CDR2 ANQGSEA. This CDR3 is built from 15 residues. V lost 3 bases and J 1 base, leaving 15 bases between the germline ends. The CDR3 bases are TGCAGCGTTGACCTCCCAGACAGTTTTAACTATGGCTACACCTTC. Translating gives CSVDLPDSFNYGYTF.

The J gene is TRBJ1-2, the V gene TRBV9, with 11 bases matching TRBD1. The CDR3 is 14 residues long. Germline CDR1 SGDLS, CDR2 YYNGEE. The V gene end was trimmed by 2 bases and the J gene end by 7 bases; junction bases not matched to a gene: 4. Written as DNA, the CDR3 is TGTGCCAGCAGCGTGGACAGGGGGCTATCTGGCTACACCTTC. Protein: CASSVDRGLSGYTF.

This chain connects TRBV18 to TRBJ2-7; 10 bases fit TRBD2. The CDR3 runs 14 residues. Losses at the gene ends were 3 bases for V and 7 bases for J; bases not matched to a gene: 6. Germline CDR1 reads KGHSH; CDR2 reads LQKENI. The CDR3 region is CASSPRPSGGEQYF. CDR3 DNA: TGTGCCAGCTCACCGAGGCCTAGCGGGGGAGAGCAGTACTTC.

The chain couples TRBV9 to TRBJ2-1; TRBD2 matches at 10 bases. Germline assignment: CDR1 SGDLS and CDR2 YYNGEE. The V segment lost 1 base and the J segment 8 bases; nucleotides outside the gene matches: 9. The CDR3 is 16 amino acids. The CDR3 nucleotides are TGTGCCAGCAGCGTATCGACGGGACTAGCGTTGGATGAGCAGTTCTTC. As protein: CASSVSTGLALDEQFF.

The chain joins TRBV7-2 to TRBJ2-1; weak D call: TRBD2 (7 bases). Per germline, CDR1 SGHTA and CDR2 FQGNSA. This CDR3 has 15 residues. Trimming cost V 3 bases and J 0 bases, with 9 bases left between them. The CDR3 DNA follows: TGTGCCAGCAGCTTCGGGGGGCCCTCCTACAATGAGCAGTTCTTC. This codes for CASSFGGPSYNEQFF.

V gene TRBV5-6 combines with J gene TRBJ2-4; D may be TRBD2 (6 bases). Germline CDR1 is SGHDT and CDR2 is YYEEEE. V dropped 0 bases and J dropped 13 bases, with 14 bases sitting between them. The CDR3 runs to 13 residues. DNA of the CDR3: TGTGCCAGCAGCTTGGCAGGGAAGGGAGGACAGTACTTC. It is translated as CASSLAGKGGQYF.

This chain connects TRBV7-2 to TRBJ2-2; D is unclear. Germline-derived CDR1 and CDR2 are SGHTA and FQGNSA. V was trimmed by 4 bases and J by 4 bases, leaving 13 bases between them. CDR3 length equals 15 residues. CDR3: CASSSFGSVTGELFF. CDR3 nucleotide sequence: TGTGCCAGCAGCTCTTTCGGCTCAGTCACCGGGGAGCTGTTTTTT.

The chain uses TRBV4-1 and TRBJ2-6; TRBD2 agrees at 14 bases. The CDR3 totals 18 residues. From germline, CDR1 is MGHRA and CDR2 YSYEKL. Losses at the gene ends were 4 bases for V and 0 bases for J; bases not matched to a gene: 2. CDR3 in DNA: TGCGCCAGCAGCCGAGGGACTAGCGGGGGCTCTGGGGCCAACGTCCTGACTTTC. The encoded protein is CASSRGTSGGSGANVLTF.

In DNA form, the CDR3 reads TGTGCCAGCAGCGTAGCCCGTTTCTCTGGGGCCAACGTCCTGACTTTC. Protein: CASSVARFSGANVLTF. This chain links TRBV9 with TRBJ2-6, with no clear D. Germline values: CDR1 SGDLS, CDR2 YYNGEE. The CDR3 sequence is 16 residues long. V lost 0 bases to trimming and J lost 0 bases, with 7 bases between them. The full variable domain, in which reference TRBV9 and TRBJ2-6 provide the parts outside the CDR3, is DSGVTQTPKHLITATGQRVTLRCSPRSGDLSVYWYQQSLDQGLQFLIQYYNGEERAKGNILERFSAQQFPDLHSELNLSSLELGDSALYFCASSVARFSGANVLTFGAGSRLTVL.

The chain joins TRBV6-5 to TRBJ1-4; D not certain. Deletions cut 5 bases from V and 4 bases from J, with 8 bases between. Germline V lookup: CDR1 MNHEY, CDR2 SVGAGI. CDR3 length: 13 amino acids. The CDR3 is CASSRVVNEKLFF. CDR3 coding DNA: TGTGCCAGCAGTCGGGTGGTTAATGAAAAACTGTTTTTT.

This chain joins TRBV6-5 and TRBJ2-7; D is undetermined. V lost 4 bases to trimming and J lost 4 bases, with 14 bases between them. The CDR3 has 14 amino acids. The germline gives CDR1 MNHEY, CDR2 SVGAGI. CDR3 sequence: CASSSDMRRYEQYF. The CDR3 region has the DNA TGTGCCAGCAGTTCTGACATGCGGAGATACGAGCAGTACTTC.

The CDR3 region is CASSPSQGSLGGNTIYF. The CDR3, as DNA: TGTGCCAGCTCACCGTCACAGGGTAGTCTGGGTGGAAACACCATATATTTT. The V call is TRBV18, the J call TRBJ1-3, with D perhaps TRBD1 (6 bases). With 3 bases removed from V and 3 bases from J, the gap between germline ends came to 18 bases. Germline values: CDR1 KGHSH, CDR2 LQKENI. The CDR3 runs 17 residues.

The V call is TRBV29-1, the J call TRBJ2-4; 7 nucleotides align to TRBD1. CDR3 length: 13 amino acids. V gave up 7 bases and J gave up 1 base; unmatched junction bases: 4. Germline V gene data show CDR1 as SQVTM and CDR2 as ANQGSEA. The CDR3 DNA sequence: TGCAGCGGGATGGACAGGGCCAAAAACATTCAGTACTTC. This sequence encodes CSGMDRAKNIQYF.

The DNA of the CDR3 is TGTGCCAGCAATCAGGTCCGGACTGTTAACTATGGCTACACCTTC. Translation: CASNQVRTVNYGYTF. The genes are TRBV11-3 and TRBJ1-2, with D unresolved. From germline, CDR1 is SGHNT and CDR2 YENEEA. The length of the CDR3 is 15 residues. Trimming pared 7 bases from V and 1 base from J, leaving 16 bases between.

V is TRBV5-1 and J is TRBJ1-1, with 7 positions matching TRBD1. Losses at the gene ends were 3 bases for V and 1 base for J; bases not matched to a gene: 6. Germline CDR1 is SGHRS and CDR2 is YFSETQ. This CDR3 has 15 residues. CDR3 amino acids: CASSWGGQKNTEAFF. CDR3 nucleotide sequence: TGCGCCAGCAGCTGGGGGGGACAGAAGAACACTGAAGCTTTCTTT.

The rearrangement joins TRBV15 to TRBJ2-7; D is possibly TRBD2 (7 bases). Between the trimmed V and J ends, which lost 3 bases and 6 bases, there was a span of 18 bases. Germline V lookup: CDR1 LNHNV, CDR2 YYDKDF (reference sequence). This CDR3 contains 15 residues. For the CDR3, the DNA is TGTGCCACCAGCAGGGCGGGGGCGGACCGTCGCGAGCAGTACTTC. This gives the protein CATSRAGADRREQYF.

The chain combines TRBV7-2 with TRBJ2-2; no reliable D call. This CDR3 comprises 16 residues. Germline loops: CDR1 SGHTA, CDR2 FQGNSA. Deletions cut 1 base from V and 5 bases from J, with 14 bases between. The CDR3 loop is CASSLVAGQLTGELFF. The CDR3 bases are TGTGCCAGCAGCTTAGTGGCAGGCCAGCTGACCGGGGAGCTGTTTTTT.

The rearrangement uses TRBV7-3 and TRBJ2-2, with D possibly matching TRBD1 (7 bases). Trimming removed 4 bases from V and 6 bases from J, with 18 bases in between. This CDR3 comprises 16 residues. Germline-derived CDR1 and CDR2 are SGHTA and FQGTGA. CDR3: CASSSATGRISGELFF. The DNA for the CDR3 is TGTGCCAGCAGCTCAGCGACAGGGAGGATCTCCGGGGAGCTGTTTTTT.

V is TRBV5-5 and J is TRBJ1-2, with 7 bases that match TRBD1. V lost 1 base to trimming and J lost 4 bases; unmatched junction nucleotides: 4. The CDR3 extends over 14 amino acids. Germline V gene data show CDR1 as SGHKS and CDR2 as YYEKEE (reference sequence). The CDR3 reads CASSLPGGGYGYTF. The CDR3 DNA follows: TGTGCCAGCAGCTTGCCAGGGGGTGGCTATGGCTACACCTTC.